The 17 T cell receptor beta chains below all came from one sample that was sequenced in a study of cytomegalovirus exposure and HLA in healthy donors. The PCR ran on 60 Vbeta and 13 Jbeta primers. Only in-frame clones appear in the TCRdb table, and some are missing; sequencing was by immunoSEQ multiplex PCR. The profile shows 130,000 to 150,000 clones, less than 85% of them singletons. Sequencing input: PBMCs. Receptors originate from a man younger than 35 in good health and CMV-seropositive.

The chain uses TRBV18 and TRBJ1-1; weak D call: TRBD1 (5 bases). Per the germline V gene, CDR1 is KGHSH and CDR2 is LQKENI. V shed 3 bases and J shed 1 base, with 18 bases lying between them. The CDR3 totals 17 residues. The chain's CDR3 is CASSPLELSGGNTEAFF. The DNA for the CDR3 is TGTGCCAGCTCACCCCTCGAGTTGAGCGGGGGGAACACTGAAGCTTTCTTT.

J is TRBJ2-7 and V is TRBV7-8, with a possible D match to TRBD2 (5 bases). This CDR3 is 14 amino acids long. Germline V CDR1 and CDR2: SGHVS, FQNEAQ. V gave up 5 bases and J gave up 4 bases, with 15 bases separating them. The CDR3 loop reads CASSLTTLSYEQYF. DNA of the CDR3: TGTGCCAGCAGCCTGACTACCCTCTCATACGAGCAGTACTTC.

The DNA for the CDR3 is TGTGCCAGCAGCTTAGCCCACGCGGTTTACCCGTTAACGGGAGGCTACACCTTC. It translates to CASSLAHAVYPLTGGYTF. V is TRBV7-9 and J is TRBJ1-2; no reliable D call. Germline assignment: CDR1 SEHNR and CDR2 FQNEAQ (reference sequence). This CDR3 is built from 18 residues. Trimming took 0 bases from V and 8 from J, leaving 25 bases between them. The entire variable domain, with the rest obtained from reference TRBV7-9 and TRBJ1-2, is as follows: DTGVSQNPRHKITKRGQNVTFRCDPISEHNRLYWYRQTLGQGPEFLTYFQNEAQLEKSRLLSDRFSAERPKGSFSTLEIQRTEQGDSAMYLCASSLAHAVYPLTGGYTFGSGTRLTVV.

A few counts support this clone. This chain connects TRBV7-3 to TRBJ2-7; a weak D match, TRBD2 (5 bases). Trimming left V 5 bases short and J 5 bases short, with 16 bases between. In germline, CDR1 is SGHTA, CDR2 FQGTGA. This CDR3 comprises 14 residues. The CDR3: CASSLGFDGDEQYF. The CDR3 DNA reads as TGTGCCAGCAGCCTTGGGTTTGACGGGGACGAGCAGTACTTC.

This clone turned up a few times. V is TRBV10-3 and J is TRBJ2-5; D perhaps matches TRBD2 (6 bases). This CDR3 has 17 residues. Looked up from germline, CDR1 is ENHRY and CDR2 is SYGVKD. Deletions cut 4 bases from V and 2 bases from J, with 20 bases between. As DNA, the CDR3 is TGTGCCATCAGTGCGGGGGTGGTCCGGTTCGAACAAGAGACCCAGTACTTC. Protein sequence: CAISAGVVRFEQETQYF.

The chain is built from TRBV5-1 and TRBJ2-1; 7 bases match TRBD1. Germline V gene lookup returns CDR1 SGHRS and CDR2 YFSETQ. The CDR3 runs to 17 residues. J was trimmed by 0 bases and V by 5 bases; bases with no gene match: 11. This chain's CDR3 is CASSLTTGRLSYNEQFF. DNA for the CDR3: TGCGCCAGCAGTCTCACGACAGGGAGACTCTCCTACAATGAGCAGTTCTTC.

CDR3 coding DNA: TGTGCCAGCTCACCACCGGGACTGATGACGGGTGAGCAGTTCTTC. It translates to CASSPPGLMTGEQFF. This chain connects TRBV18 to TRBJ2-1; maybe TRBD2 (6 bases). Trimming stripped 0 bases from V and 9 bases from J, with 15 bases between. Germline CDR1 is KGHSH and CDR2 is LQKENI. The CDR3 is 15 amino acids.

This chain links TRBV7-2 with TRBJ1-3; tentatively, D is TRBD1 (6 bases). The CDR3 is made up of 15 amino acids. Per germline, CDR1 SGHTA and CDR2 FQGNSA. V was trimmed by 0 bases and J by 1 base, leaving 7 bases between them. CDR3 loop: CASSLAGQSGNTIYF. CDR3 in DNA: TGTGCCAGCAGCTTAGCCGGACAGTCTGGAAACACCATATATTTT. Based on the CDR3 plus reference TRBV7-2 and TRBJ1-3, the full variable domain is GAGVSQSPSNKVTEKGKDVELRCDPISGHTALYWYRQSLGQGLEFLIYFQGNSAPDKSGLPSDRFSAERTGGSVSTLTIQRTQQEDSAVYLCASSLAGQSGNTIYFGEGSWLTVV.

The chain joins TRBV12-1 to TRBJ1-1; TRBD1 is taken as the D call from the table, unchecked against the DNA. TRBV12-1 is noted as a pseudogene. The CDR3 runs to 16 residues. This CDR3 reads CASSPGGECANTEAFF. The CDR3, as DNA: TGTGCCAGCAGTCCAGGGGGCGAGTGTGCGAACACTGAAGCTTTCTTT.

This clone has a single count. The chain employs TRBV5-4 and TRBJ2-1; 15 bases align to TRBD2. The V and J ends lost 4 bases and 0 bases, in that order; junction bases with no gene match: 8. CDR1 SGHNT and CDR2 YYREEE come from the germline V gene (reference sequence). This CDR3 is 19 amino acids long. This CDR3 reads CASSGAGLAGGSSYNEQFF. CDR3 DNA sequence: TGTGCCAGCAGCGGGGCAGGACTAGCGGGAGGGAGCTCCTACAATGAGCAGTTCTTC.

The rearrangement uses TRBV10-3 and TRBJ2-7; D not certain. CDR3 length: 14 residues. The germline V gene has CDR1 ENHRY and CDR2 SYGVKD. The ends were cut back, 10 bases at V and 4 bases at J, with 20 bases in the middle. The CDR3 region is CATIFDISPYEQYF. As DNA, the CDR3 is TGTGCCACCATCTTTGACATTTCTCCTTACGAGCAGTACTTC.

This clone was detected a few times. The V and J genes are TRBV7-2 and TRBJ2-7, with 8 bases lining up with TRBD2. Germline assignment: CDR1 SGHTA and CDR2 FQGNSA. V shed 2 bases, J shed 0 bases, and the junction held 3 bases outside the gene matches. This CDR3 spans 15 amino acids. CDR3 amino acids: CASSLTSGRSYEQYF. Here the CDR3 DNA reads TGTGCCAGCAGCTTAACTAGCGGCCGCTCCTACGAGCAGTACTTC. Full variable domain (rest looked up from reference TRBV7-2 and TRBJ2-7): GAGVSQSPSNKVTEKGKDVELRCDPISGHTALYWYRQSLGQGLEFLIYFQGNSAPDKSGLPSDRFSAERTGGSVSTLTIQRTQQEDSAVYLCASSLTSGRSYEQYFGPGTRLTVT.

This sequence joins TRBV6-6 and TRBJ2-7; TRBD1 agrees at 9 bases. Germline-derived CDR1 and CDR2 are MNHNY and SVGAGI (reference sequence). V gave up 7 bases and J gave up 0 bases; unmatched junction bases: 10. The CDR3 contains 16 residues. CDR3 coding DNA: TGTGCCAGCAATCCTCAAAACAGGGGGCCCTCCTACGAGCAGTACTTC. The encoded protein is CASNPQNRGPSYEQYF.

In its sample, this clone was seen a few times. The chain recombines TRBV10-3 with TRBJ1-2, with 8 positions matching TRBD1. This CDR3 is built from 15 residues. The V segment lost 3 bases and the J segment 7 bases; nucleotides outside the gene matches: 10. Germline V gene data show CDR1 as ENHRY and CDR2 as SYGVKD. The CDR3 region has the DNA TGTGCCATCAGTGATTATGACAGGGGCGACTCTGGCTACACCTTC. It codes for CAISDYDRGDSGYTF.

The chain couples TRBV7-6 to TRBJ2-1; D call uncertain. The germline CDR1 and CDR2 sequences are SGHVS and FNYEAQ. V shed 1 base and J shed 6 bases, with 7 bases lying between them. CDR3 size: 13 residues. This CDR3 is CASSLGYVNEQFF. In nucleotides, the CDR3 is TGTGCCAGCAGCTTAGGCTACGTCAATGAGCAGTTCTTC.

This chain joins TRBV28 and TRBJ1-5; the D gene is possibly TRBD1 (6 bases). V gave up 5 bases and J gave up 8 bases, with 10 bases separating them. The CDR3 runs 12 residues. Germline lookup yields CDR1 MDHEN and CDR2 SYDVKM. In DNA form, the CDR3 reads TGTGCCAGCAGTAACAGGGTTGAGCCCCAGCATTTT. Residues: CASSNRVEPQHF.

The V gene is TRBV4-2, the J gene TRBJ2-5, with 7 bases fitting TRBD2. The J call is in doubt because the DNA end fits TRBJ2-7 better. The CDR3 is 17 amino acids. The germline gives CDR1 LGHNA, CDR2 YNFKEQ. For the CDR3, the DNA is TGTGCCAGCAGCCAAGGAATAGGGACTACATCCGGGTACGAGCAGTACTTC. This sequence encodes CASSQGIGTTSGYEQYF.